Listed below are T cell receptor beta chains from one sample, sequenced in a study of blood T cell repertoires in COVID-19. Sequencing was performed with immunoSEQ multiplex PCR; in TCRdb, only in-frame clones are kept and a portion is missing. Here the sample spans tens of thousands of clones, roughly 87% being singletons. Sample: peripheral blood. The receptors stem from an older man with acute or convalescent COVID-19. Both conserved end residues are part of each CDR3. The D gene is left open where the match is weak. The size of a clone is reported for some rows only, either as once, few or many, or as a class for expanded clones.

cdr3_aa,cdr3_nt,d_call,j_call,v_call,clone_size,cdr3_length
CASSTTGGKSNTEAFF,TGCGCCAGCAGCACCACAGGGGGCAAAAGTAACACTGAAGCTTTCTTT,TRBD1,TRBJ1-1,TRBV5-1,NA,16
CASSFQGMSYGYTF,TGTGCCAGCAGCTTTCAGGGTATGAGCTATGGCTACACCTTC,NA,TRBJ1-2,TRBV5-5,NA,14
CASSLSRGGTEAFF,TGTGCCAGCAGCTTGAGCAGGGGTGGCACTGAAGCTTTCTTT,NA,TRBJ1-1,TRBV5-4,NA,14
CASTGTGAGNTEAFF,TGTGCCAGTACCGGGACAGGGGCCGGGAACACTGAAGCTTTCTTT,TRBD1,TRBJ1-1,TRBV19,NA,15
CASSPRLANTGELFF,TGTGCCAGCAGCCCCCGACTGGCGAACACCGGGGAGCTGTTTTTT,NA,TRBJ2-2,TRBV3-1/TRBV3-2,NA,15
CASGPSSVYNEQFF,TGTGCTAGTGGTCCCTCAAGCGTATACAATGAGCAGTTCTTC,NA,TRBJ2-1,TRBV12-5,NA,14
CATRGRGSNQPQHF,TGTGCCACCAGGGGCCGGGGGAGCAATCAGCCCCAGCATTTT,NA,TRBJ1-5,TRBV15,NA,14
CASSYLTRNYGYTF,TGTGCCAGCAGTTATCTGACACGTAACTATGGCTACACCTTC,NA,TRBJ1-2,TRBV6-5,NA,14
CASSLVLGSGYTF,TGTGCCAGCAGCTTAGTCCTAGGTTCTGGCTACACCTTC,NA,TRBJ1-2,TRBV11-1,NA,13
CASSLGPSGGSTDTQYF,TGTGCCAGCAGCTTAGGGCCTAGCGGGGGGAGCACAGATACGCAGTATTTT,TRBD2,TRBJ2-3,TRBV11-2,once,17
CASSSSSNRGQETQYF,TGTGCCAGCAGTTCGTCGTCCAATCGCGGACAAGAGACCCAGTACTTC,NA,TRBJ2-5,TRBV6-6,NA,16
CASSEGLAGGLIGDTQYF,TGTGCCAGCAGCGAAGGACTAGCGGGGGGGCTTATCGGAGATACGCAGTATTTT,TRBD2,TRBJ2-3,TRBV9,NA,18
CASSLTRTSGVYEQYF,TGTGCCAGCAGCTTAACCCGGACTAGCGGGGTCTACGAGCAGTACTTC,TRBD2,TRBJ2-7,TRBV7-9,NA,16
CASSYSGQGDQPQHF,TGTGCCAGCAGTTACAGCGGACAGGGAGATCAGCCCCAGCATTTT,TRBD1,TRBJ1-5,TRBV6-6,few,15
CSARRPGQGDNEQFF,TGCAGCGCTCGACGACCGGGACAGGGGGACAATGAGCAGTTCTTC,TRBD1,TRBJ2-1,TRBV29-1,once,15
CASSLAQAGGRNEQFF,TGCGCCAGCAGCTTGGCCCAGGCAGGGGGCAGGAATGAGCAGTTCTTC,TRBD1,TRBJ2-1,TRBV5-1,NA,16
CASSRGQSSYNEQFF,TGTGCCAGCAGCCGGGGACAGAGCTCCTACAATGAGCAGTTCTTC,TRBD1,TRBJ2-1,TRBV5-8,NA,15
CASSWGTGGNQPQHF,TGCGCCAGCAGCTGGGGGACAGGGGGCAATCAGCCCCAGCATTTT,TRBD1,TRBJ1-5,TRBV5-1,NA,15
CASSEAQGRGGRNEQFF,TGTGCCAGCAGTGAAGCGCAGGGTCGGGGGGGCCGAAATGAGCAGTTCTTC,TRBD2,TRBJ2-1,TRBV6-1,NA,17
CASRKGISNQPQHF,TGTGCCAGCCGGAAGGGGATCAGCAATCAGCCCCAGCATTTT,NA,TRBJ1-5,TRBV6-5,NA,14
CASSQGRANYGYTF,TGTGCCAGCAGCCAAGGGAGGGCTAACTATGGCTACACCTTC,NA,TRBJ1-2,TRBV3-1/TRBV3-2,few,14
CASSEPGVADTQYF,TGTGCCAGCAGTGAACCAGGGGTCGCAGATACGCAGTATTTT,NA,TRBJ2-3,TRBV6-1,NA,14
CASKAATGTDTQYF,TGTGCCAGCAAGGCGGCCACGGGCACAGATACGCAGTATTTT,NA,TRBJ2-3,TRBV11-3,NA,14
CASSVGTSGRNNEQFF,TGTGCCAGCAGCGTCGGGACTAGCGGGCGAAACAATGAGCAGTTCTTC,TRBD2,TRBJ2-1,TRBV11-2,NA,16
CASSLYQDVNEKLFF,TGTGCCAGCAGCTTATATCAGGATGTTAATGAAAAACTGTTTTTT,NA,TRBJ1-4,TRBV7-9,NA,15
CASSSITGTGMNNEQFF,TGTGCTAGCAGCTCCATTACCGGGACAGGGATGAACAATGAGCAGTTCTTC,TRBD1,TRBJ2-1,TRBV7-7,few,17
CASSLEGGIYEQYF,TGTGCCAGCAGCTTAGAAGGGGGCATTTACGAGCAGTACTTC,TRBD1,TRBJ2-7,TRBV7-9,NA,14
CASSLARGAGPLNYGYTF,TGTGCCAGCAGCTTAGCCCGCGGGGCGGGTCCGCTTAACTATGGCTACACCTTC,NA,TRBJ1-2,TRBV11-2,NA,18
CASSLRSVPTEAFF,TGTGCCAGCAGCTTAAGGTCAGTCCCCACTGAAGCTTTCTTT,NA,TRBJ1-1,TRBV7-3,NA,14
CASSQGTMNYGYTF,TGTGCCAGCAGCCAGGGGACAATGAACTATGGCTACACCTTC,NA,TRBJ1-2,TRBV7-9,NA,14
CSASNGQGGETQYF,TGCAGTGCTAGTAACGGACAGGGGGGAGAGACCCAGTACTTC,TRBD1,TRBJ2-5,TRBV20-1,NA,14
CASSEGQGGGNTIYF,TGCGCCAGCAGCGAAGGGCAGGGTGGTGGAAACACCATATATTTT,NA,TRBJ1-3,TRBV5-1,NA,15
CATSDGTEEWETQYF,TGTGCCACCAGTGATGGGACAGAAGAGTGGGAGACCCAGTACTTC,TRBD1,TRBJ2-5,TRBV24-1,NA,15
CASSEREGSSTDTQYF,TGTGCCAGCAGCGAGAGGGAAGGGTCCAGCACAGATACGCAGTATTTT,NA,TRBJ2-3,TRBV9,NA,16
CASSLTGLGTGELFF,TGCGCCAGCAGCCTGACAGGGTTAGGGACCGGGGAGCTGTTTTTT,TRBD1,TRBJ2-2,TRBV5-1,few,15
CASSPSGYGGGYNEQFF,TGTGCCAGCAGCCCGTCGGGGTATGGCGGGGGCTACAATGAGCAGTTCTTC,TRBD2,TRBJ2-1,TRBV7-3,once,17
CASSDTGGGYEQYF,TGTGCCAGCAGTGATACAGGGGGCGGCTACGAGCAGTACTTC,TRBD1,TRBJ2-7,TRBV2,few,14
CASSVRQDPTDTQYF,TGTGCCAGCAGCGTTCGACAGGACCCCACAGATACGCAGTATTTT,NA,TRBJ2-3,TRBV9,once,15
CASSLEGRGPDEQYF,TGCGCCAGCAGCTTGGAGGGCAGGGGTCCCGACGAGCAGTACTTC,NA,TRBJ2-7,TRBV5-1,NA,15
CASSLGQGARTGELFF,TGTGCCAGCAGCTTAGGACAGGGGGCGAGAACCGGGGAGCTGTTTTTT,TRBD1,TRBJ2-2,TRBV7-8,NA,16
CASSFRTGEPYEQYF,TGTGCCAGCAGCTTTAGGACAGGGGAACCCTACGAGCAGTACTTC,TRBD1,TRBJ2-7,TRBV5-4,NA,15
CASSEQGGDYGYTF,TGTGCCAGCAGTGAACAGGGGGGCGACTATGGCTACACCTTC,TRBD1,TRBJ1-2,TRBV25-1,NA,14
CATTTGENQPQHF,TGTGCCACCACGACAGGGGAAAATCAGCCCCAGCATTTT,TRBD1,TRBJ1-5,TRBV12-3/TRBV12-4,NA,13
CATEKQGDGYTF,TGTGCCACCGAAAAACAGGGAGATGGCTACACCTTC,NA,TRBJ1-2,TRBV6-5,NA,12
CASSLRGTADTEAFF,TGTGCCAGCAGCTTACGAGGGACAGCGGACACTGAAGCTTTCTTT,TRBD1,TRBJ1-1,TRBV7-3,NA,15
CASSLRQGYSEKLFF,TGTGCCAGCAGCCTTCGACAGGGATATAGCGAAAAACTGTTTTTT,TRBD1,TRBJ1-4,TRBV6-5,NA,15
CASSQELAGAETQYF,TGTGCCAGCAGCCAAGAGCTGGCGGGGGCAGAGACCCAGTACTTC,NA,TRBJ2-5,TRBV3-1/TRBV3-2,once,15
CASSFLRTGTNTEAFF,TGTGCCAGCAGTTTTCTCAGGACAGGGACGAACACTGAAGCTTTCTTT,TRBD1,TRBJ1-1,TRBV6-5,few,16
CASSQTSGGADTQYF,TGTGCCAGCAGCCAGACTAGCGGGGGGGCAGATACGCAGTATTTT,TRBD2,TRBJ2-3,TRBV11-2,NA,15
CASSQEIGTGSDYGYTF,TGCGCCAGCAGCCAAGAGATTGGAACAGGGAGTGACTATGGCTACACCTTC,NA,TRBJ1-2,TRBV4-1,NA,17
CASSQGKAAEAFF,TGTGCCAGCAGCCAAGGGAAGGCGGCTGAAGCTTTCTTT,NA,TRBJ1-1,TRBV14,few,13
CASSPQGGTDTQYF,TGCGCCAGCAGCCCGCAGGGGGGCACAGATACGCAGTATTTT,TRBD1,TRBJ2-3,TRBV10-1,NA,14
CASSWSGTSGAADTQYF,TGTGCCAGCAGTTGGTCCGGGACTAGCGGGGCTGCAGATACGCAGTATTTT,TRBD2,TRBJ2-3,TRBV5-6,NA,17
CAISDSGGTYEQYF,TGTGCCATCAGTGACAGCGGGGGTACCTACGAGCAGTACTTC,TRBD2,TRBJ2-7,TRBV10-3,NA,14
CASSKSRRTKETQYF,TGTGCCAGCAGCAAATCCCGACGGACTAAAGAGACCCAGTACTTC,NA,TRBJ2-5,TRBV21-1,NA,15
CASSRDREENYGYTF,TGTGCCAGCAGTCGGGACAGGGAGGAGAACTATGGCTACACCTTC,TRBD1,TRBJ1-2,TRBV6-5,NA,15
CASSEVSDYGYTF,TGTGCCAGCAGTGAAGTGTCGGACTATGGCTACACCTTC,NA,TRBJ1-2,TRBV6-1,few,13